This entry concerns a single T cell receptor (beta chain). With 60 Vbeta and 13 Jbeta primers, the PCR was carried out. Clones were sequenced by immunoSEQ multiplex PCR, and TCRdb holds only the in-frame ones, with some missing. The profile covers some 150,000 clones, with about two thirds appearing a single time and under 3.5% taken by the ten largest. The record originates from a study of cytomegalovirus exposure and HLA in healthy donors. The V and J ends lost 1 base and 7 bases, in that order; junction bases with no gene match: 5. In germline, CDR1 is SGDLS, CDR2 YYNGEE. There are 13 residues in the CDR3.

Sequencing was performed on PBMCs. The chain couples TRBV9 to TRBJ2-7, with 7 bases aligning to TRBD2. The sequence was collected from a woman aged 25-40 years in good health and CMV-seronegative. CDR3 sequence: CASSVTPLAEQYF. The DNA of the CDR3 is TGTGCCAGCAGCGTAACCCCACTAGCGGAGCAGTACTTC. The full variable domain, with the rest looked up from reference TRBV9 and TRBJ2-7, is DSGVTQTPKHLITATGQRVTLRCSPRSGDLSVYWYQQSLDQGLQFLIQYYNGEERAKGNILERFSAQQFPDLHSELNLSSLELGDSALYFCASSVTPLAEQYFGPGTRLTVT.